Below are 29 T cell receptor beta chains sequenced from a single sample in a study of Ad26.COV2.S vaccination and SARS-CoV-2 variants. The method was immunoSEQ multiplex PCR; TCRdb's version includes in-frame clones alone and lacks a portion of them. The top ten clones hold approximately 1.7% of a sample with roughly 460,000 clones, roughly nine tenths of them seen once. Treatment defined: roughly 20 received Ad26.COV2.S at low or high dose, single or two shots; 5 received placebo; per-sample allocation not given. Specimen acquisition occurred on day 63 following the initial vaccine or placebo injection. Sequenced here: peripheral blood, sampled in a trial of Ad26.COV2.S vaccine versus placebo. The receptors were sampled from a person aged 18-65 years who received the Ad26.COV2.S COVID-19 vaccine or a placebo.

In its sample, this clone was seen once. This chain uses TRBV27 with TRBJ1-5; 7 nucleotides agree with TRBD1. CDR1 is MNHEY, CDR2 SMNVEV, per germline (reference sequence). There are 14 residues in the CDR3. V dropped 6 bases and J dropped 5; count of bases not matched to a gene: 7. The CDR3 loop is CASSQGGGDQPQHF. The CDR3 DNA follows: TGTGCCAGCAGCCAAGGGGGCGGGGATCAGCCCCAGCATTTT.

The chain uses TRBV7-2 and TRBJ1-6; the D gene is possibly TRBD1 (5 bases). The germline gives CDR1 SGHTA, CDR2 FQGNSA. Trimming removed 1 base at V and 10 bases at J, with 8 bases between. The length of the CDR3 is 13 residues. Here the CDR3 reads CASSLGWGSPLHF. Written as DNA, the CDR3 is TGTGCCAGCAGCTTAGGCTGGGGGTCACCCCTCCACTTT. The variable domain in full, completed from reference TRBV7-2 and TRBJ1-6, reads GAGVSQSPSNKVTEKGKDVELRCDPISGHTALYWYRQSLGQGLEFLIYFQGNSAPDKSGLPSDRFSAERTGGSVSTLTIQRTQQEDSAVYLCASSLGWGSPLHFGNGTRLTVT.

This CDR3 is CASSLGTGVNSPLHF. CDR3 sequence (DNA): TGCGCCAGCAGCTTGGGGACAGGGGTGAATTCACCCCTCCACTTT. The chain links TRBV5-1 to TRBJ1-6, with TRBD1 matching 9 bases. The CDR3 contains 15 residues. Germline-derived CDR1 and CDR2 are SGHRS and YFSETQ. Trimming at V came to 0 bases and at J to 7 bases, leaving 2 bases not matched to a gene. The full variable domain, rest sourced from reference TRBV5-1 and TRBJ1-6, is KAGVTQTPRYLIKTRGQQVTLSCSPISGHRSVSWYQQTPGQGLQFLFEYFSETQRNKGNFPGRFSGRQFSNSRSEMNVSTLELGDSALYLCASSLGTGVNSPLHFGNGTRLTVT.

This chain joins TRBV27 and TRBJ1-5; a weak D match, TRBD1 (5 bases). Trimming cost V 2 bases and J 5 bases, with 16 bases left between them. CDR3 length equals 16 residues. Germline V gene data show CDR1 as MNHEY and CDR2 as SMNVEV (reference sequence). CDR3 protein: CASSLEARGGDQPQHF. CDR3 in DNA: TGTGCCAGCAGTTTAGAGGCCCGTGGGGGGGATCAGCCCCAGCATTTT.

V and J are TRBV5-4 and TRBJ2-2; D gene ambiguous. Between the trimmed V and J ends, which lost 0 bases and 6 bases, there was a span of 6 bases. Germline V gives CDR1 SGHNT, CDR2 YYREEE (reference sequence). The CDR3 contains 13 residues. DNA for the CDR3: TGTGCCAGCAGCTTGGAACACCCCGGGGAGCTGTTTTTT. As protein: CASSLEHPGELFF.

The chain combines TRBV2 with TRBJ1-4; 9 nucleotides align to TRBD1. The germline V gene has CDR1 SNHLY and CDR2 FYNNEI. With V trimmed by 6 bases and J by 6 bases, 14 bases remained unmatched. The CDR3 has 17 amino acids. The CDR3 loop is CASRELPGQGWDEKLFF. The CDR3, as DNA: TGTGCCAGCAGGGAGTTACCGGGACAGGGATGGGATGAAAAACTGTTTTTT.

The J gene is TRBJ2-3, the V gene TRBV4-1, with D possibly being TRBD1 (6 bases). Per germline, CDR1 MGHRA and CDR2 YSYEKL. The CDR3 has 16 amino acids. Trimming cost V 1 base and J 4 bases, with 15 bases left between them. The CDR3 region is CASSQVQGKVADTQYF. CDR3 DNA sequence: TGCGCCAGCAGCCAAGTGCAGGGGAAGGTGGCAGATACGCAGTATTTT.

The chain carries TRBV6-2 or TRBV6-3 and TRBJ2-7; D is ambiguous. Germline-derived CDR1 and CDR2 are MNHEY and SVGEGT. Trimming left V 1 base short and J 4 bases short, with 8 bases between. This CDR3 is built from 13 residues. The chain's CDR3 is CASSYFSHYEQYF. CDR3 DNA sequence: TGTGCCAGCAGTTACTTTTCCCATTACGAGCAGTACTTC.

A few counts support this clone. The J gene is TRBJ1-6, the V gene TRBV7-2; D gene uncertain. This CDR3 is 15 amino acids long. CDR1 is SGHTA, CDR2 FQGNSA, per germline. Between the trimmed V and J ends, which lost 5 bases and 8 bases, there was a span of 16 bases. In DNA, the CDR3 is TGTGCCAGCAGCCCCAGTTATGGAGCCGATTCACCCCTCCACTTT. Translating gives CASSPSYGADSPLHF. The full variable domain, completed using reference TRBV7-2 and TRBJ1-6, is GAGVSQSPSNKVTEKGKDVELRCDPISGHTALYWYRQSLGQGLEFLIYFQGNSAPDKSGLPSDRFSAERTGGSVSTLTIQRTQQEDSAVYLCASSPSYGADSPLHFGNGTRLTVT.

The chain employs TRBV25-1 and TRBJ2-2; TRBD1 aligns across 7 bases. CDR1 and CDR2 from the germline V gene are MGHDK and SYGVNS. This CDR3 contains 13 residues. The ends lost 6 bases at V and 6 bases at J; junction bases unmatched: 4. This CDR3 is CASRGQSPGELFF. The CDR3 DNA follows: TGTGCCAGCAGGGGACAGTCCCCCGGGGAGCTGTTTTTT.

About this clone: The same CDR3 also results from other DNA sequences found in this sample. This chain's CDR3 is CASSLGLAGGQETQYF. Written as DNA, the CDR3 is TGTGCCAGCAGCTTGGGACTAGCGGGGGGACAAGAGACCCAGTACTTC. V and J are TRBV7-3 and TRBJ2-5; 15 bases are shared with TRBD2. The CDR3 covers 16 residues. Germline lookup yields CDR1 SGHTA and CDR2 FQGTGA. The V gene end was trimmed by 3 bases and the J gene end by 2 bases; junction bases not matched to a gene: 1.

The chain combines TRBV7-2 with TRBJ2-4, with D perhaps TRBD2 (5 bases). V lost 1 base, J lost 9 bases, and 13 bases lay in between. This CDR3 is built from 14 residues. From germline, CDR1 is SGHTA and CDR2 FQGNSA. CDR3 protein: CASSLGSGEGIQYF. The CDR3 nucleotides read TGTGCCAGCAGCTTAGGAAGTGGCGAGGGCATTCAGTACTTC.

This clone was recorded only once. The CDR3 DNA follows: TGTGCCAGCAGCTCCGGGCCCCATGCAGGGTATTACGAGCAGTACTTC. Protein product: CASSSGPHAGYYEQYF. This rearrangement joins TRBV7-9 to TRBJ2-7; D perhaps matches TRBD1 (5 bases). The CDR3 length is 16 residues. Germline V gene data show CDR1 as SEHNR and CDR2 as FQNEAQ (reference sequence). The V end was cut by 4 bases, the J end by 4 bases, with 20 bases between.

The chain carries TRBV28 and TRBJ2-2, with 8 positions matching TRBD1. The length of the CDR3 is 15 residues. CDR1 is MDHEN, CDR2 SYDVKM, per germline. The J segment lost 4 bases and the V segment lost 7 bases, leaving 8 bases of the junction unmatched. The CDR3 coding sequence is TGTGCCAGCAACGACCTCAGGGGGCCCACCGGGGAGCTGTTTTTT. Its translation: CASNDLRGPTGELFF.

This clone has just one count. V gene TRBV11-2 combines with J gene TRBJ2-1, with 8 positions matching TRBD2. This CDR3 contains 15 residues. V shed 5 bases, J shed 5 bases, and the junction held 8 bases outside the gene matches. The V gene's germline CDR1 is SGHAT and CDR2 FQNNGV. This CDR3 is CASSRAGAGHNEQFF. CDR3 DNA: TGTGCCAGCAGCCGAGCGGGAGCGGGCCACAATGAGCAGTTCTTC.

The CDR3 spells CASSLFPGGSSGRISRELFF. DNA for the CDR3: TGTGCCAGCAGCTTGTTTCCAGGGGGATCTAGCGGGAGAATCTCCAGGGAGCTGTTTTTT. The V and J genes are TRBV5-8 and TRBJ2-2, with 10 bases fitting TRBD2. Germline-derived CDR1 and CDR2 are SGHTS and YDEGEE. J lost 9 bases, V lost 1 base, and 21 bases had no gene match. The length of the CDR3 is 20 residues.

In the case of this clone: The missing conserved phenylalanine or tryptophan at the end of this CDR3 makes a read error likely. The DNA is left out, because the CDR3 cannot be placed on it with certainty; the CDR3 is given as TCRdb lists it. This rearrangement joins TRBV6-2 or TRBV6-3 to TRBJ1-6. The CDR3 contains 12 residues when both ends are counted. The germline V gene encodes CDR1 MNHEY and CDR2 SVGEGT. The CDR3 here is CASSPEGQLLYL.

This rearrangement joins TRBV27 to TRBJ1-1; D unresolved. The CDR3 is made up of 17 amino acids. The ends were cut back, 4 bases at V and 0 bases at J, with 18 bases in the middle. Germline lookup yields CDR1 MNHEY and CDR2 SMNVEV (reference sequence). The CDR3 spells CASSSGYPFSMNTEAFF. CDR3 bases: TGTGCCAGCAGTTCGGGGTATCCCTTTTCGATGAACACTGAAGCTTTCTTT.

As concerns this clone: At one end, the junction sequence differs from germline, possibly due to a read error. The chain couples TRBV7-7 to TRBJ2-2; D perhaps matches TRBD2 (6 bases). This CDR3 has 16 amino acids. Per germline, CDR1 SSHAT and CDR2 FNYEAQ (reference sequence). CDR3 sequence: CASSLAARGGTGELFF. The CDR3 DNA sequence: TGTGCTAGCAGCTTAGCGGCCCGGGGCGGAACCGGGGAGCTGTTTTTT.

The chain employs TRBV6-5 and TRBJ1-1, with 9 positions matching TRBD1. The V gene's germline CDR1 is MNHEY and CDR2 SVGAGI. V lost 2 bases to trimming and J lost 1 base; unmatched junction nucleotides: 2. This CDR3 spans 15 amino acids. The CDR3 sequence is CASSYEGQGNTEAFF. Written as DNA, the CDR3 is TGTGCCAGCAGTTACGAGGGACAGGGGAACACTGAAGCTTTCTTT.

The chain links TRBV7-9 to TRBJ2-1; the match to TRBD2 covers 12 bases. The CDR3 is made up of 18 amino acids. J lost 5 bases, V lost 2 bases, and 10 bases had no gene match. Germline assignment: CDR1 SEHNR and CDR2 FQNEAQ (reference sequence). The CDR3 DNA sequence: TGTGCCAGCAGCTTAATCGCGCTAGCGGGAGGGGTCCACAATGAGCAGTTCTTC. Protein: CASSLIALAGGVHNEQFF.

This chain links TRBV28 with TRBJ1-4, with D perhaps TRBD1 (6 bases). Per germline, CDR1 MDHEN and CDR2 SYDVKM. This CDR3 comprises 14 residues. V was trimmed by 6 bases and J by 8 bases, leaving 16 bases between them. This CDR3 reads CASSHRQVGEKLFF. The CDR3 DNA reads as TGTGCCAGCAGCCATAGACAGGTCGGAGAAAAACTGTTTTTT. Full variable domain (remainder filled in from reference TRBV28 and TRBJ1-4): DVKVTQSSRYLVKRTGEKVFLECVQDMDHENMFWYRQDPGLGLRLIYFSYDVKMKEKGDIPEGYSVSREKKERFSLILESASTNQTSMYLCASSHRQVGEKLFFGSGTQLSVL.

This rearrangement joins TRBV7-9 to TRBJ2-7, with D uncertain. The CDR3 spans 13 residues. The ends were cut back, 1 base at V and 4 bases at J, with 8 bases in the middle. Germline V CDR1 and CDR2: SEHNR, FQNEAQ (reference sequence). The CDR3 sequence: CASSLEVGYEQYF. CDR3 nucleotide sequence: TGTGCCAGCAGCTTAGAGGTGGGGTACGAGCAGTACTTC.

The chain links TRBV19 to TRBJ2-7; 7 bases match TRBD1. Germline V gene data show CDR1 as LNHDA and CDR2 as SQIVND (reference sequence). This CDR3 has 15 amino acids. V shed 3 bases and J 0 bases; nucleotides not matched to a gene: 5. The CDR3 loop reads CASSIQAGGSYEQYF. CDR3 bases: TGTGCCAGTAGTATTCAGGCAGGGGGCTCCTACGAGCAGTACTTC.

The chain uses TRBV9 and TRBJ2-7, with 7 bases matching TRBD1. The CDR3 extends over 14 amino acids. Germline V gene sequence: CDR1 SGDLS, CDR2 YYNGEE. J gave up 1 base and V 4 bases, and 5 bases lay outside the gene matches. Written as DNA, the CDR3 is TGTGCCAGCAGCCCCGGGGACAGATCCTACGAGCAGTACTTC. Its protein is CASSPGDRSYEQYF.

This chain joins TRBV6-6 and TRBJ1-3, with D unclear. Germline CDR1 reads MNHNY; CDR2 reads SVGAGI (reference sequence). The CDR3 loop spans 17 amino acids. V lost 5 bases and J 0 bases, leaving 17 bases between the germline ends. CDR3 loop: CASSPRNAANSGNTIYF. CDR3 DNA sequence: TGTGCCAGCAGTCCACGCAATGCAGCGAACTCTGGAAACACCATATATTTT.

This clone showed up just once. V usage is TRBV2 and J usage is TRBJ1-5; D is perhaps TRBD1 (5 bases). V gave up 4 bases and J gave up 7 bases, with 14 bases separating them. The CDR3 is 14 amino acids. CDR1 is SNHLY, CDR2 FYNNEI, per germline. In nucleotides, the CDR3 is TGTGCCAGCAGTGTGGAGGGGAGAGGGCAGCCCCAGCATTTT. This codes for CASSVEGRGQPQHF.

V usage is TRBV2 and J usage is TRBJ2-7; TRBD1 matches 7 bases. J lost 3 bases, V lost 8 bases, and 7 bases had no gene match. CDR3 length: 13 residues. The germline V gene encodes CDR1 SNHLY and CDR2 FYNNEI. DNA for the CDR3: TGTGCCAGCCGCCGGGACAGCCGCTACGAGCAGTACTTC. Protein product: CASRRDSRYEQYF.

J is TRBJ2-2 and V is TRBV2, with 7 bases lining up with TRBD2. Germline V gene data show CDR1 as SNHLY and CDR2 as FYNNEI. This CDR3 region has 15 residues. J gave up 0 bases and V 3 bases, and 1 base lay outside the gene matches. The CDR3 DNA reads as TGTGCCAGCAGTGAGAGCGGGACGAACACCGGGGAGCTGTTTTTT. It yields the protein CASSESGTNTGELFF.